Below are 27 T cell receptor beta chains sequenced from a single sample in a study of cytomegalovirus exposure and HLA in healthy donors (TCRdb year 2017). Libraries were constructed by the immunoSEQ multiplex PCR assay. The multiplex PCR relied on a mix of 60 forward primers for TCR Vbeta segments and 13 reverse primers for TCR Jbeta segments. Not all clones reach the TCRdb copy of this immuneACCESS table, which keeps in-frame sequences only. Checked studies attribute under half of the gap to unresolved V genes and leave the rest unexplained. This sample's table has entries for 150,000 to 200,000 clones. The top ten clones comprise approximately 0.82% of the sample. The material sequenced was PBMCs. All receptors derive from a woman under 30 in good health and CMV-seropositive.

V usage is TRBV7-2 and J usage is TRBJ2-7, with D perhaps TRBD2 (6 bases). The CDR3 has 15 residues. With 4 bases removed from V and 3 bases from J, the gap between germline ends came to 16 bases. Germline V gene data show CDR1 as SGHTA and CDR2 as FQGNSA. The CDR3 nucleotides are TGTGCCAGCAGCTCCCCAATGGGGAGGTACTACGAGCAGTACTTC. The encoded protein is CASSSPMGRYYEQYF. Supplemented by reference TRBV7-2 and TRBJ2-7, the full variable domain reads GAGVSQSPSNKVTEKGKDVELRCDPISGHTALYWYRQSLGQGLEFLIYFQGNSAPDKSGLPSDRFSAERTGGSVSTLTIQRTQQEDSAVYLCASSSPMGRYYEQYFGPGTRLTVT.

The chain couples TRBV13 to TRBJ2-3; tentatively, D is TRBD2 (6 bases). The V and J ends lost 2 bases and 4 bases respectively, with 13 bases between them. The CDR3 is 15 amino acids. In germline, CDR1 is PRHDT, CDR2 FYEKMQ (reference sequence). The CDR3 spells CASSLPGGKADTQYF. The CDR3 DNA is TGTGCCAGCAGCTTACCCGGGGGAAAAGCAGATACGCAGTATTTT.

The chain links TRBV13 to TRBJ2-1; the D gene is possibly TRBD2 (6 bases). V lost 5 bases and J lost 2, with 19 bases in between. The V gene's germline CDR1 is PRHDT and CDR2 FYEKMQ (reference sequence). The CDR3 is made up of 17 amino acids. CDR3 coding DNA: TGTGCCAGCAGCGGGAAGAGGGACTGGAAAGCCTACAATGAGCAGTTCTTC. Its translation is CASSGKRDWKAYNEQFF. Drawing the rest from reference TRBV13 and TRBJ2-1, the complete variable domain is AAGVIQSPRHLIKEKRETATLKCYPIPRHDTVYWYQQGPGQDPQFLISFYEKMQSDKGSIPDRFSAQQFSDYHSELNMSSLELGDSALYFCASSGKRDWKAYNEQFFGPGTRLTVL.

This chain joins TRBV19 and TRBJ2-7; perhaps TRBD2 as D (6 bases). The CDR3 has 13 amino acids. V lost 7 bases and J 4 bases, leaving 14 bases between the germline ends. Germline assignment: CDR1 LNHDA and CDR2 SQIVND (reference sequence). CDR3 bases: TGTGCCAGTAAAGGGACGGAGGGGTACGAGCAGTACTTC. Protein: CASKGTEGYEQYF. The entire variable domain, with the rest obtained from reference TRBV19 and TRBJ2-7, is as follows: DGGITQSPKYLFRKEGQNVTLSCEQNLNHDAMYWYRQDPGQGLRLIYYSQIVNDFQKGDIAEGYSVSREKKESFPLTVTSAQKNPTAFYLCASKGTEGYEQYFGPGTRLTVT.

The genes are TRBV27 and TRBJ2-7; 10 bases match TRBD1. The germline CDR1 and CDR2 sequences are MNHEY and SMNVEV (reference sequence). This CDR3 is built from 13 residues. Trimming removed 4 bases from V and 8 bases from J; junction bases left unmatched: 5. This CDR3 is CASSSLGQGKQYF. CDR3 DNA sequence: TGTGCCAGCAGTTCCCTGGGACAGGGGAAGCAGTACTTC.

The rearrangement joins TRBV4-1 to TRBJ2-7; the D gene is possibly TRBD2 (6 bases). CDR3 length: 17 residues. CDR1 is MGHRA, CDR2 YSYEKL, per germline. The V and J ends lost 5 bases and 2 bases respectively, with 22 bases between them. CDR3 amino acids: CASSYDLNGRFAYEQYF. The DNA of the CDR3 is TGCGCCAGCAGCTACGATCTTAACGGGAGATTCGCCTACGAGCAGTACTTC.

This chain joins TRBV6-1 and TRBJ1-1; 7 nucleotides line up with TRBD1. Germline-derived CDR1 and CDR2 are MNHNS and SASEGT. After removal of 2 bases from V and 7 bases from J, the junction contained 13 bases not matched to a gene. The CDR3 has 16 residues. CDR3 protein: CASSETEDRYLLEAFF. CDR3 coding DNA: TGTGCCAGCAGTGAAACGGAGGACAGGTACCTTCTTGAAGCTTTCTTT.

The rearrangement links TRBV7-3 to TRBJ2-3; D perhaps matches TRBD2 (6 bases). Germline values: CDR1 SGHTA, CDR2 FQGTGA. The CDR3 spans 12 residues. V dropped 2 bases and J dropped 8 bases, with 8 bases sitting between them. DNA of the CDR3: TGTGCCAGCAGCTTAGCCGGGGGTACGCAGTATTTT. This sequence encodes CASSLAGGTQYF. The variable domain in full, completed from reference TRBV7-3 and TRBJ2-3, reads GAGVSQTPSNKVTEKGKYVELRCDPISGHTALYWYRQSLGQGPEFLIYFQGTGAADDSGLPNDRFFAVRPEGSVSTLKIQRTERGDSAVYLCASSLAGGTQYFGPGTRLTVL.

The genes are TRBV27 and TRBJ1-4, with 7 bases that match TRBD1. This CDR3 region has 16 residues. Germline values: CDR1 MNHEY, CDR2 SMNVEV (reference sequence). Trimming at V came to 5 bases and at J to 0 bases, leaving 6 bases not matched to a gene. CDR3: CASSRDRATTNEKLFF. The CDR3 DNA sequence: TGTGCCAGCAGTAGGGACAGAGCAACAACTAATGAAAAACTGTTTTTT.

The chain links TRBV9 to TRBJ1-2, with TRBD1 matching over 7 bases. CDR3 length: 13 amino acids. Germline values: CDR1 SGDLS, CDR2 YYNGEE. V lost 0 bases, J lost 8 bases, and 4 bases stayed unmatched. The chain's CDR3 is CASSVVEGAGYTF. CDR3 bases: TGTGCCAGCAGCGTAGTGGAGGGGGCGGGCTACACCTTC.

The rearrangement joins TRBV21-1 to TRBJ2-5; the table's TRBD2 call for D was not verified on the DNA. TRBV21-1 corresponds to a pseudogene. The CDR3 runs 12 residues. CDR3 sequence (DNA): TGCGCCAGCGGGGGGGCCCAAGAGACCCAGTACTTC. This sequence encodes CASGGAQETQYF.

This chain's CDR3 is CASSLSGVLGYTF. CDR3 coding DNA: TGTGCCAGCAGCTTGTCCGGGGTCCTTGGCTACACCTTC. The V gene is TRBV5-6, the J gene TRBJ1-2; D uncertain. Germline V gene data show CDR1 as SGHDT and CDR2 as YYEEEE. Trimming removed 1 base from V and 7 bases from J, with 11 bases in between. The CDR3 runs 13 residues. The whole variable domain, filled in from reference TRBV5-6 and TRBJ1-2, reads DAGVTQSPTHLIKTRGQQVTLRCSPKSGHDTVSWYQQALGQGPQFIFQYYEEEERQRGNFPDRFSGHQFPNYSSELNVNALLLGDSALYLCASSLSGVLGYTFGSGTRLTVV.

The chain uses TRBV11-2 and TRBJ1-2, with D tentatively TRBD1 (5 bases). V lost 4 bases and J 4 bases, leaving 25 bases between the germline ends. Germline loops: CDR1 SGHAT, CDR2 FQNNGV. The length of the CDR3 is 18 residues. The CDR3 region is CASSSGPARGGPSYGYTF. DNA for the CDR3: TGTGCCAGCAGCTCTGGCCCGGCGAGGGGAGGGCCCAGCTATGGCTACACCTTC. The entire variable domain, with the rest obtained from reference TRBV11-2 and TRBJ1-2, is as follows: EAGVAQSPRYKIIEKRQSVAFWCNPISGHATLYWYQQILGQGPKLLIQFQNNGVVDDSQLPKDRFSAERLKGVDSTLKIQPAKLEDSAVYLCASSSGPARGGPSYGYTFGSGTRLTVV.

The V and J genes are TRBV25-1 and TRBJ2-1; D is perhaps TRBD2 (5 bases). V lost 1 base and J lost 8, with 9 bases in between. Germline-derived CDR1 and CDR2 are MGHDK and SYGVNS. The CDR3 sequence is 13 residues long. CDR3 DNA: TGTGCCAGCAGTGAATTTTTCGGGGATGAGCAGTTCTTC. It yields the protein CASSEFFGDEQFF.

V and J are TRBV11-3 and TRBJ2-1; D is ambiguous. V was clipped by 5 bases and J by 9 bases, with 17 bases between them. This CDR3 contains 14 residues. The germline V gene has CDR1 SGHNT and CDR2 YENEEA. The CDR3 coding sequence is TGTGCCAGCAGCCGCGGAAGCCGGTCCGCTGAGCAGTTCTTC. Translation: CASSRGSRSAEQFF.

This chain connects TRBV2 to TRBJ1-2; D not resolved. From germline, CDR1 is SNHLY and CDR2 FYNNEI. Between the trimmed V and J ends, which lost 2 bases and 2 bases, there was a span of 9 bases. This CDR3 is built from 14 residues. In nucleotides, the CDR3 is TGTGCCAGCAGTGAATGGGAGAGGAACTATGGCTACACCTTC. Translation gives CASSEWERNYGYTF.

The chain recombines TRBV12-5 with TRBJ2-1, with 7 bases aligning to TRBD2. This CDR3 contains 16 residues. V was pared by 2 bases and J by 0 bases, with 4 bases of the junction left unmatched. The germline V gene encodes CDR1 LGHNT and CDR2 FRNRAP. The CDR3 region is CASGLWRGNSYNEQFF. CDR3 bases: TGTGCTAGTGGTTTGTGGCGGGGGAACTCCTACAATGAGCAGTTCTTC. Combining the CDR3 with reference TRBV12-5 and TRBJ2-1 gives the whole variable domain DARVTQTPRHKVTEMGQEVTMRCQPILGHNTVFWYRQTMMQGLELLAYFRNRAPLDDSGMPKDRFSAEMPDATLATLKIQPSEPRDSAVYFCASGLWRGNSYNEQFFGPGTRLTVL.

This chain links TRBV5-1 with TRBJ1-1; tentatively, D is TRBD1 (5 bases). The CDR3 consists of 15 residues. The germline V and J ends were trimmed by 1 base and 0 bases, with 10 bases remaining between them. Germline CDR1 reads SGHRS; CDR2 reads YFSETQ. The CDR3 spells CASSLYGDLNTEAFF. CDR3 DNA: TGCGCCAGCAGCTTGTACGGGGACTTGAACACTGAAGCTTTCTTT.

Remarks on this clone: The CDR3 does not end in the conserved phenylalanine or tryptophan, so this is likely a read error. The V and J genes are TRBV30 and TRBJ1-2; D is possibly TRBD1 (5 bases). Germline assignment: CDR1 GTSNPN and CDR2 SVGIG (reference sequence). This CDR3 comprises 13 residues. V lost 4 bases, J lost 7 bases, and 16 bases lay in between. DNA for the CDR3: TGTGCCTGGAATGGGCTAGGGGAAGGTGGCTACACCCTC. The encoded protein is CAWNGLGEGGYTL.

The chain joins TRBV11-2 to TRBJ2-3; D is ambiguous. V dropped 2 bases and J dropped 5 bases, with 5 bases sitting between them. The CDR3 is made up of 12 amino acids. In germline, CDR1 is SGHAT, CDR2 FQNNGV. The CDR3 region is CASSLQRDTQYF. CDR3 bases: TGTGCCAGCAGCTTACAGCGAGATACGCAGTATTTT.

The chain uses TRBV23-1 and TRBJ2-6; D call uncertain. TRBV23-1 carries the ORF label, with uncertain function. This CDR3 has 17 residues. The ends were cut back, 4 bases at V and 0 bases at J, with 13 bases in the middle. CDR3 residues: CASSRPASRSGANVLTF. The CDR3 region has the DNA TGCGCCAGCAGTCGGCCAGCGAGCCGCTCTGGGGCCAACGTCCTGACTTTC.

J is TRBJ2-1 and V is TRBV9; a possible D gene is TRBD2 (6 bases). The germline V and J ends were trimmed by 0 bases and 9 bases, with 22 bases remaining between them. This CDR3 has 17 residues. Germline-derived CDR1 and CDR2 are SGDLS and YYNGEE. CDR3 loop: CASSVAFIGGAKAEQFF. The CDR3 DNA is TGTGCCAGCAGCGTAGCGTTTATAGGAGGGGCCAAGGCTGAGCAGTTCTTC. Supplemented by reference TRBV9 and TRBJ2-1, the full variable domain reads DSGVTQTPKHLITATGQRVTLRCSPRSGDLSVYWYQQSLDQGLQFLIQYYNGEERAKGNILERFSAQQFPDLHSELNLSSLELGDSALYFCASSVAFIGGAKAEQFFGPGTRLTVL.

With regard to this clone: The junction does not match germline at one end; this may be a read error. Other DNA variants within this sample encode the same CDR3. The gene calls are TRBV30 and TRBJ2-6, with a possible D match to TRBD1 (5 bases). Germline loops: CDR1 GTSNPN, CDR2 SVGIG (reference sequence). The CDR3 has 16 amino acids. The chain's CDR3 is CAWTTHRGSGANVLTF. The CDR3 nucleotides are TGCGCCTGGACCACCCATAGGGGCTCTGGGGCCAACGTCCTGACTTTC.

The rearrangement joins TRBV30 to TRBJ2-5; TRBD2 is a possible D gene (5 bases). This CDR3 has 16 amino acids. V lost 5 bases and J 1 base, leaving 20 bases between the germline ends. CDR1 is GTSNPN and CDR2 is SVGIG in the germline V gene (reference sequence). This CDR3 is CAWGDLEAASQETQYF. The CDR3 DNA reads TGTGCCTGGGGGGATTTAGAAGCGGCCTCCCAAGAGACCCAGTACTTC.

J is TRBJ1-6 and V is TRBV7-2; 7 bases are shared with TRBD1. The V gene end was trimmed by 5 bases and the J gene end by 14 bases; junction bases not matched to a gene: 6. CDR1 is SGHTA, CDR2 FQGNSA, per germline. This CDR3 region has 12 residues. The CDR3 spells CASSHGQASLHF. As DNA, the CDR3 is TGTGCCAGCAGCCACGGACAGGCCTCCCTCCACTTT.

In the case of this clone: The same CDR3 arises from other DNA sequences in this sample as well. CDR3 nucleotides: TGCGCCAGCAGCCAAGTCGGGACTAGACGAAATGAGCAGTTCTTC. Translation: CASSQVGTRRNEQFF. The V gene is TRBV4-1, the J gene TRBJ2-1, with 8 bases fitting TRBD2. The germline gives CDR1 MGHRA, CDR2 YSYEKL. Losses at the gene ends were 1 base for V and 7 bases for J; bases not matched to a gene: 6. The CDR3 runs 15 residues.

The J gene is TRBJ2-7, the V gene TRBV5-5; the match to TRBD2 covers 12 bases. Germline V CDR1 and CDR2: SGHKS, YYEKEE (reference sequence). This CDR3 is 18 amino acids long. V lost 7 bases, J lost 4 bases, and 18 bases stayed unmatched. The CDR3 DNA sequence: TGTGCCAGCGAAACCGGGACTAGCGGGTCAACCGCCTTTTACGAGCAGTACTTC. Protein product: CASETGTSGSTAFYEQYF.